These 11 T cell receptor beta chains share one sample of origin, sequenced in a study of cytomegalovirus exposure and HLA in healthy donors. 60 Vbeta and 13 Jbeta primers were used in PCR. Measured with immunoSEQ multiplex PCR; TCRdb has only the in-frame clones, and not every one. Counted here are roughly 120,000 clones, roughly two thirds occurring once; the ten biggest clones make up roughly 1.6%. Source material: PBMCs. Receptors originate from a man aged 30 to 39 in good health and CMV-seropositive.

This sequence joins TRBV2 and TRBJ2-7; perhaps TRBD2 as D (6 bases). This CDR3 is 13 amino acids long. Germline V gives CDR1 SNHLY, CDR2 FYNNEI. V was trimmed by 6 bases and J by 1 base, leaving 10 bases between them. CDR3 sequence: CASSAGTSYEQYF. The CDR3 DNA reads TGTGCCAGCAGCGCCGGGACTTCCTACGAGCAGTACTTC.

The rearrangement links TRBV7-9 to TRBJ2-4; D is perhaps TRBD2 (6 bases). The CDR3 is 17 residues long. V was shortened by 4 bases and J by 0 bases, with 16 bases between the two germline ends. Germline V lookup: CDR1 SEHNR, CDR2 FQNEAQ (reference sequence). This CDR3 reads CASSSPQRVVAKNIQYF. CDR3 sequence (DNA): TGTGCCAGCAGCTCGCCGCAGCGGGTCGTAGCCAAAAACATTCAGTACTTC. The variable domain in full, completed from reference TRBV7-9 and TRBJ2-4, reads DTGVSQNPRHKITKRGQNVTFRCDPISEHNRLYWYRQTLGQGPEFLTYFQNEAQLEKSRLLSDRFSAERPKGSFSTLEIQRTEQGDSAMYLCASSSPQRVVAKNIQYFGAGTRLSVL.

The V and J genes are TRBV15 and TRBJ2-3; 8 bases map to TRBD2. Per the germline V gene, CDR1 is LNHNV and CDR2 is YYDKDF (reference sequence). The length of the CDR3 is 16 residues. The J segment lost 4 bases and the V segment lost 2 bases, leaving 8 bases of the junction unmatched. CDR3 protein: CATSRRGGLGSDTQYF. Written as DNA, the CDR3 is TGTGCCACCAGCAGACGAGGGGGACTAGGATCAGATACGCAGTATTTT.

This clone was seen a handful of times. This chain uses TRBV6-6 with TRBJ2-1; 8 bases match TRBD2. V dropped 2 bases and J dropped 4; count of bases not matched to a gene: 1. Germline V gene data show CDR1 as MNHNY and CDR2 as SVGAGI (reference sequence). The CDR3 is made up of 14 amino acids. The DNA of the CDR3 is TGTGCCAGCAGTTACCAGCGGGAGTACAATGAGCAGTTCTTC. This sequence encodes CASSYQREYNEQFF.

The rearrangement uses TRBV5-5 and TRBJ1-2; maybe TRBD1 (6 bases). This CDR3 spans 16 amino acids. V was shortened by 0 bases and J by 6 bases, with 18 bases between the two germline ends. Looked up from germline, CDR1 is SGHKS and CDR2 is YYEKEE (reference sequence). CDR3 in amino acids: CASSLGGGVGKDGYTF. The CDR3 DNA reads TGTGCCAGCAGCTTGGGAGGGGGAGTGGGCAAGGATGGCTACACCTTC.

CDR3 sequence reads: CASSQDVGGSTNEQYF. The CDR3 DNA reads TGTGCCAGCAGCCAAGATGTCGGGGGTAGTACCAACGAGCAGTACTTC. This rearrangement joins TRBV4-2 to TRBJ2-7; possible D gene TRBD2, 6 bases. CDR3 length: 16 residues. Trimming took off 0 bases at V and 5 bases at J, with 17 bases between the two ends. Germline CDR1 LGHNA, CDR2 YNFKEQ.

This clone was seen at least ten times. The same CDR3 arises from other DNA sequences in this sample as well. The rearrangement uses TRBV19 and TRBJ1-5; a weak D match, TRBD1 (6 bases). The germline V and J ends were trimmed by 3 bases and 4 bases, with 13 bases remaining between them. The CDR3 is 15 residues long. The germline V gene encodes CDR1 LNHDA and CDR2 SQIVND (reference sequence). The CDR3 is CASSIFGQQNQPQHF. CDR3 sequence (DNA): TGTGCCAGTAGTATCTTTGGACAGCAAAATCAGCCCCAGCATTTT.

This clone was observed a handful of times. The chain recombines TRBV5-1 with TRBJ2-5, with TRBD1 matching 7 bases. Germline CDR1 is SGHRS and CDR2 is YFSETQ. V shed 4 bases, J shed 5 bases, and the junction held 5 bases outside the gene matches. CDR3 size: 13 residues. CDR3 region: CASSGDSRETQYF. Here the CDR3 DNA reads TGCGCCAGCAGCGGGGACAGTCGGGAGACCCAGTACTTC.

The rearrangement uses TRBV2 and TRBJ2-7; 8 bases line up with TRBD2. This CDR3 has 12 amino acids. Germline assignment: CDR1 SNHLY and CDR2 FYNNEI. V lost 8 bases and J lost 6; bases outside the gene matches: 6. The CDR3: CASARLAGEQYF. The DNA for the CDR3 is TGTGCCAGCGCTAGGCTAGCGGGCGAGCAGTACTTC.

V and J are TRBV15 and TRBJ1-1, with unresolved D. Germline V gene data show CDR1 as LNHNV and CDR2 as YYDKDF (reference sequence). The CDR3 covers 15 residues. V gave up 0 bases and J gave up 3 bases, with 11 bases separating them. The CDR3 spells CATSRDQAGDTEAFF. CDR3 sequence (DNA): TGTGCCACCAGCAGAGATCAGGCCGGGGACACTGAAGCTTTCTTT.

The V gene is TRBV7-6, the J gene TRBJ2-5; TRBD2 agrees at 7 bases. Germline assignment: CDR1 SGHVS and CDR2 FNYEAQ. J lost 5 bases, V lost 8 bases, and 5 bases had no gene match. The CDR3 has 12 amino acids. The DNA of the CDR3 is TGTGCCAGCGCTGCGCGGGGGGAGACCCAGTACTTC. Its translation: CASAARGETQYF. Full variable domain (outside the CDR3, taken from reference TRBV7-6 and TRBJ2-5): GAGVSQSPRYKVTKRGQDVALRCDPISGHVSLYWYRQALGQGPEFLTYFNYEAQQDKSGLPNDRFSAERPEGSISTLTIQRTEQRDSAMYRCASAARGETQYFGPGTRLLVL.